This T cell receptor (beta chain) originates from a study of cytomegalovirus exposure and HLA in healthy donors (TCRdb year 2017). Concerning the study at large: An earlier analysis of approximately 600 of the donors reported about 290 Gb of sequence data and about 100 million unique TCR beta sequences from 190 million or so T cells. Roughly 300 gigabases of sequencing data and around 80 million unique TCR sequences made up an early release that covered about 640 HLA-typed donors. Of the 398 genotyped donors, about 80% fell in the genetic ancestry cluster associated with self-reported Caucasian donors. The study was designed to test whether signatures of past pathogen exposure could be identified by cataloging public T cell receptors. The T cell repertoires of under 700 subjects were profiled by immunosequencing and related to cytomegalovirus serostatus. Besides the first cohort of around 670 subjects, a separate validation cohort made up of around 120 different subjects was used. The study combined high-throughput TCR immunosequencing, statistical association of individual TCRs with disease status, and machine learning to predict cytomegalovirus infection status. A later analysis re-examined previously published TCR beta repertoires from around 670 donors and added high-resolution HLA genotyping to investigate patterns of TCR occurrence. Rather than drawing on any new phenotypic data, the later analysis identified candidate immune exposures from TCR beta sequences and the way those sequences occurred across donors. An earlier analysis of approximately 580 of the donors used high-throughput TCR beta sequencing to judge whether each TCR beta V gene segment behaved as functional or pseudogenic. Alongside the repertoire data, information on donor age, sex, ethnicity and CMV serostatus was compiled. In a later genetic analysis, genome-wide SNP genotypes for about 60% of the 666 donors were used, and that subset was treated as a discovery cohort. All discovery cohort repertoires had been generated using a single sequencing platform. HLA typing covered class I and class II loci at four-digit resolution. The number of typed donors differed by locus: about 620-640 for A, B, C, DRB1 and DQB1; some 500 for DQA1; 606 for DPA1; and about 470 for DPB1. Four or five DR-DQ haplotypes were handled as single units for association and clustering because linkage in the cohort was strong. On average, approximately 250,000 unique TCR beta nucleotide sequences were sequenced per donor among fewer than 500 genotyped donors of the cohort, with roughly 18% of those sequences being non-productive. Paper-wide results and their limitations: It was suggested by the authors that the approach could potentially be generalized to other disease states and immunological phenotypes. An association between a missense DCLRE1C variant and V-gene and J-gene trimming of TCR beta chains was found in a later genetic analysis and replicated in an independent cohort. When HLA alleles, especially DR and DQ, strongly co-occurred, attributing TCR associations to individual alleles was difficult. The only immune exposure information available for the cohort was CMV serostatus. Compared with equally common non-associated chains, HLA-associated TCR beta chains in a later analysis were more clonally expanded and had lower generation probabilities. At a false discovery rate of 0.05, a later analysis linked some 17,000 TCR beta sequences to specific HLA alleles. Roughly uniform sequencing depth across donors was assumed in presence/absence analyses, although this assumption may not hold. Because some donors lacked HLA typing at each locus, the association tests relied only on the typed subset. Some IMGT-functional V segments, including TRBV6-2 and TRBV6-3, could not be distinguished by the 87-base-pair reads and were therefore excluded. In a later genetic analysis, fewer N-insertions in productive TCRs were reported among donors in an Asian-associated ancestry cluster than the roughly 700-donor mean. A further reported finding was that TCR beta sequences accurately predicted the HLA-A and HLA-B alleles for most subjects in the first cohort. In an earlier analysis of approximately 590 of the donors, most TCR beta V segments appeared in productive rearrangements about 87% or about 30% of the time, broadly matching IMGT annotations. Linkage disequilibrium might explain the correlated functional status among segregating V segments, but an unknown experimental factor could not be ruled out. Roughly 15 rarely observed V segments, including chromosome 9 orphons, were excluded from the earlier analysis of several hundred of the donors because counts were too low. Most CMV-associated TCR beta chains appeared to be HLA-restricted in a later analysis, and the HLA associations seemed to be driven largely by CMV exposure. Only TCR beta chains were sequenced in this cohort, and the absence of alpha or paired-chain data limited detectable features. The sequencing pipeline was judged likely to have produced a cluster of highly shared sequence variants as a technical artifact. According to a later analysis, parvovirus B19, influenza, CMV and Epstein-Barr virus appeared linked to several top co-occurrence clusters. According to a later analysis, TCR association rates differed among HLA loci, with DRB1 alleles showing the most associated TCRs and HLA-C alleles showing the fewest. In vitro tests confirmed that a few of the cytomegalovirus-associated TCR beta chains recognize cytomegalovirus antigens. The classifier was reported to diagnose cytomegalovirus status with high specificity and sensitivity in both the original cohort and the validation cohort. While some public TCRs were present in many individuals, most TCR sequences turned up only very rarely across donors. In the study, approximately 160 TCR beta chains were listed as associated with cytomegalovirus.

For this clone: Its recognized antigen is unknown. Base qualities are missing; no much larger clone stands one base away.

In total, 630 or so healthy bone marrow donors made up the cohort. All cohort members were sampled while nominally healthy, although unrecorded immune exposures were likely present. The donor was CMV seronegative and belonged to the group of under 400 seronegative cohort members. Every donor gave a peripheral blood sample, and the peripheral blood mononuclear cells from that sample were used for TCR beta sequencing. Genomic DNA was extracted from the blood cell samples with the Qiagen DNeasy Blood Extraction Kit. The method was the immunoSEQ multiplex PCR assay. A mixture of 60 forward primers for TCR Vbeta segments and 13 reverse primers for TCR Jbeta segments was used in the multiplex PCR. The CDR3 region of rearranged TCR beta genes was amplified from genomic DNA with a multiplex PCR assay. Amplified TCR beta libraries were sequenced as 87-base-pair reads on the Illumina HiSeq System. The paper's data handling went like this. Across the 500 to 700 repertoires, a later analysis counted roughly 84 million unique TCR beta chains, around 11 million of which were shared by at least two donors. Raw reads were error-corrected and collapsed into unique sequences by a nearest-neighbor algorithm in which closely related sequences were merged to remove PCR and sequencing errors. To assign V, D and J gene segments, CDR3 sequences were aligned to IMGT reference sequences. Each retained sequence needed at least a six-nucleotide match to both a V gene segment and a J gene segment. Rearrangements were called productive when the CDR3 lacked stop codons and stayed in frame with V and J; all others were non-productive. Following IMGT convention, CDR3 was defined as the stretch from the second conserved V-encoded cysteine up to the conserved J-encoded phenylalanine. Sequences without an unambiguous match to a single V gene segment were excluded from the earlier analysis of a few hundred of the donors. In an earlier analysis of approximately 550 of the donors, V segments were called functional above 56.7% productive rearrangements and were called segregating when the between-donor standard deviation exceeded 5%. To diagnose cytomegalovirus status from the catalog of TCR beta chain sequences, a statistical classification framework was built. A later analysis assigned V and J genes by comparing TCR nucleotide sequences with IMGT/GENE-DB human TR gene sequences. A later analysis assigned CDR3 sequences and most-parsimonious VDJ recombination scenarios with the TCRdist pipeline. In a later analysis, every TCR beta chain was defined by the combination of its CDR3 amino acid sequence and its V-gene family, and reads without a unique V-gene family were dropped. To address suspected cross-contamination and a sequencing artifact, a later analysis removed under 600 highly shared, low-generation-probability nucleotide sequences. In a later analysis, a clonal expansion index was calculated for each public chain from normalized within-repertoire ranks of inferred template counts. Generation probabilities in a later analysis came from a VDJ recombination model fitted to out-of-frame rearrangements, and those results were checked against IGoR. Hypergeometric tests were used in a later analysis to score TCR-TCR, TCR-HLA and TCR-CMV co-occurrence, with a repertoire-size bias correction applied to the TCR pairs. A later analysis estimated false discovery rates by permuting HLA or CMV assignments 20 times. A later analysis grouped co-occurring TCRs with DBSCAN, adding TCRdist sequence similarity when clustering within HLA-allele-positive subsets. For co-occurrence clustering, repertoires with fewer than 30,000 or more than 120,000 public chains were excluded, along with five repertoires with anomalous nucleotide sharing. Entries here come from immuneACCESS through TCRdb and include only in-frame sequences with V and J called. Some clones fail to appear in such tables; in the studies checked, an unresolved V gene covers under half of the shortfall, and the cause of the remainder is unknown. The V and J calls and clone size come from that table; D and trimming were worked out from the DNA. The sample data list around 120,000 clones, and 73% of these were observed just once. The ten largest account for around 4% of the sample.

The CDR3 runs 14 amino acids, cysteine and phenylalanine included. Only the CDR3 portion is preserved as DNA: 42 bases, with reading frame beginning at the first base. Per the germline V gene, MNHEY is the CDR1 and SVGAGI is the CDR2. V is trimmed back by 2 bases and J by 6 bases, and the junction contains 6 bases that no gene match accounts for. This clonotype was obtained from a woman aged 40 to 49 in good health and CMV-seronegative. Here the chain combines TRBV6-5 and TRBJ1-1, and 7 bases in between align with TRBD1. The sample comprised PBMCs. For the CDR3, the sequence is CASSYRQGVPEAFF. The DNA sequence is TGTGCCAGCAGTTACAGACAGGGAGTACCTGAAGCTTTCTTT.